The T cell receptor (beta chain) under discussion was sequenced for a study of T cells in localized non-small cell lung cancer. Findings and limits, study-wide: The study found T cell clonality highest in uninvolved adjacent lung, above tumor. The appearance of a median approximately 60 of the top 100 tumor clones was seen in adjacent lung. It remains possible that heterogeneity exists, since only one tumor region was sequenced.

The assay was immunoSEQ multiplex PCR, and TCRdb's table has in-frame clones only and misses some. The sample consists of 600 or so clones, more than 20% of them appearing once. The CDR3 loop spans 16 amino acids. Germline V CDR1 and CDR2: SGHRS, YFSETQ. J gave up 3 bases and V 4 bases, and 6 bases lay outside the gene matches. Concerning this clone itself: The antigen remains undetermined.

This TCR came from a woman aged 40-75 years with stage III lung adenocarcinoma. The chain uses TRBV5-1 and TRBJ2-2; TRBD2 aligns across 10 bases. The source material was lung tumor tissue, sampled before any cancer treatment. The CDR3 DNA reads TGCGCCAGCAGCCTCCGGACTAGCGGAGACACCGGGGAGCTGTTTTTT. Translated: CASSLRTSGDTGELFF.